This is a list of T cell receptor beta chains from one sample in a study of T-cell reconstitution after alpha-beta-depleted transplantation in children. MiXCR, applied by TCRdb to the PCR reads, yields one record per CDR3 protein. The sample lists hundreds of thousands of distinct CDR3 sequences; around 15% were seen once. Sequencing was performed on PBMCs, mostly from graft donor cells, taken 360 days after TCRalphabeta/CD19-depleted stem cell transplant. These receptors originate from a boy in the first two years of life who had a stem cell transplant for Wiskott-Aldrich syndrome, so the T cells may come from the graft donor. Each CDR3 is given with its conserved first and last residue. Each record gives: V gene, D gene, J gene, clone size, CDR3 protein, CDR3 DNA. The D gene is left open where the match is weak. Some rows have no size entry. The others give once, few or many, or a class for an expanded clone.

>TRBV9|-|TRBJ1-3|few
CASSVDSGNTIYF
TGTGCCAGCAGCGTAGATTCTGGAAACACCATATATTTT
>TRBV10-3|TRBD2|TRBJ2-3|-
CAISETGLAGYRDTQYF
TGTGCCATCAGTGAGACTGGGCTAGCGGGATATCGGGATACGCAGTATTTT
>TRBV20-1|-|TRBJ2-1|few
CSARDRQGQFF
TGCAGTGCTAGAGATCGGCAGGGTCAGTTCTTC
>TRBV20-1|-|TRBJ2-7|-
CSARFRHRVEQYF
TGCAGTGCTAGATTCCGTCACAGGGTCGAGCAGTACTTC
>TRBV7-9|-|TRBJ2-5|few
CASSSPLGTETQYF
TGTGCCAGCAGCTCGCCCCTGGGAACGGAGACCCAGTACTTC
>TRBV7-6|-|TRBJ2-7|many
CASSYRGYEQYF
TGTGCCAGCAGCTATAGAGGGTACGAGCAGTACTTC
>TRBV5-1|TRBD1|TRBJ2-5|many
CASSLGQGRETQYF
TGCGCCAGCAGCTTGGGACAGGGAAGAGAGACCCAGTACTTC
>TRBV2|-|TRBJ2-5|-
CASRLTRQETQYF
TGTGCCAGCAGGCTAACTAGGCAAGAGACCCAGTACTTC
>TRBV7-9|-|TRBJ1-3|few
CASSLVSGTIYF
TGTGCCAGCAGCTTAGTTTCCGGCACCATATATTTT
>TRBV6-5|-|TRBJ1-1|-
CASSYINRATEAFF
TGTGCCAGCAGTTACATAAACAGGGCCACTGAAGCTTTCTTT
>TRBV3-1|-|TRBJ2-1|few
CASSPHRREQFF
TGTGCCAGCAGCCCCCACAGGAGGGAGCAGTTCTTC
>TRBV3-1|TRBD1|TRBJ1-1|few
CASSQRPQGAEAFF
TGTGCCAGCAGCCAACGCCCGCAGGGGGCTGAAGCTTTCTTT
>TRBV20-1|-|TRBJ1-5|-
CSARYRARQPQHF
TGCAGTGCTAGATACAGGGCCCGGCAGCCCCAGCATTTT
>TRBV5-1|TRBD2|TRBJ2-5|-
CASSIGTSGSETQYF
TGCGCCAGCAGCATAGGGACTAGCGGGAGCGAGACCCAGTACTTC
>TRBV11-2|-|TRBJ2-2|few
CASSLEWRWPFTGELFF
TGTGCCAGCAGCTTAGAGTGGCGGTGGCCGTTCACCGGGGAGCTGTTTTTT
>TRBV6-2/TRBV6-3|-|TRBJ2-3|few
CASSYSPAGLGSTDTQYF
TGTGCCAGCAGTTACTCACCGGCCGGACTCGGTAGCACAGATACGCAGTATTTT
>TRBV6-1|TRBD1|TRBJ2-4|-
CASSQTGGAKAKNIQYF
TGTGCCAGCAGTCAAACAGGGGGCGCGAAGGCCAAAAACATTCAGTACTTC
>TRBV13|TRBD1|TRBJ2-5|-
CASSWRGQGEETQYF
TGTGCCAGCAGCTGGCGGGGACAGGGGGAAGAGACCCAGTACTTC
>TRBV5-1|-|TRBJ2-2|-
CASSQTTVNGELFF
TGCGCCAGCAGCCAGACCACGGTGAACGGGGAGCTGTTTTTT
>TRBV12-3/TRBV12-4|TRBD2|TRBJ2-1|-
CASSFSGGISEQFF
TGTGCCAGCAGTTTTTCGGGGGGGATCTCTGAGCAGTTCTTC
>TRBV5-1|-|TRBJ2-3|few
CASSLDSVGLDTQYF
TGCGCCAGCAGCTTGGATTCAGTGGGTCTAGATACGCAGTATTTT
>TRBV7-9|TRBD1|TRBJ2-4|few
CASSPGQGSPRNIQYF
TGTGCCAGCAGCCCGGGACAGGGCTCCCCGAGGAACATTCAGTACTTC
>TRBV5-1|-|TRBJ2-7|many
CASSSTGSSYEQYF
TGCGCCAGCAGCTCGACAGGTAGCTCCTACGAGCAGTACTTC
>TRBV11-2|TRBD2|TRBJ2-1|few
CASSLWSKAGGTNEQFF
TGTGCCAGCAGCTTATGGAGTAAGGCGGGGGGGACCAATGAGCAGTTCTTC
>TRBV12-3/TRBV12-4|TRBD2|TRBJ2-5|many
CASSPPGLAGGEMETQYF
TGTGCCAGCAGCCCCCCGGGACTAGCGGGAGGAGAGATGGAGACCCAGTACTTC
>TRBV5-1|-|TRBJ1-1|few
CASSLQGGITEAFF
TGCGCCAGCAGCTTGCAGGGAGGAATCACTGAAGCTTTCTTT
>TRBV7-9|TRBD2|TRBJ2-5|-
CASSVTSGVSETQYF
TGTGCCAGCAGCGTGACTAGCGGGGTCTCAGAGACCCAGTACTTC
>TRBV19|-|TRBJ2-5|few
CASSPPTGTQYF
TGTGCCAGTAGTCCCCCGACAGGGACCCAGTACTTC
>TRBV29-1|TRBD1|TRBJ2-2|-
CSVRTGWDTGELFF
TGCAGCGTCAGGACAGGGTGGGACACCGGGGAGCTGTTTTTT
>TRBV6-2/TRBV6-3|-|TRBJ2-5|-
CASSPQPTQETQYF
TGTGCCAGCAGTCCTCAGCCTACCCAAGAGACCCAGTACTTC
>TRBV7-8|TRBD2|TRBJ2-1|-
CASSPGSWAGLAINEQFF
TGTGCCAGCAGCCCCGGTTCATGGGCTGGACTAGCAATAAATGAGCAGTTCTTC
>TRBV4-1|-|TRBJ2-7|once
CASSPRTGLRTYEQYF
TGCGCCAGCAGCCCTCGGACGGGACTTAGGACCTACGAGCAGTACTTC
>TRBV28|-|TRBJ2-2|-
CASITRWRGGTGELFF
TGTGCCAGCATCACCCGATGGAGGGGGGGAACCGGGGAGCTGTTTTTT
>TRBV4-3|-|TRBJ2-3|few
CASSQAKGVLTQYF
TGCGCCAGCAGCCAAGCCAAGGGAGTCCTGACGCAGTATTTT
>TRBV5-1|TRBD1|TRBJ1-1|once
CASSSLAGGKRLENTEAFF
TGCGCCAGCAGCTCCCTTGCAGGGGGCAAGAGGCTTGAGAACACTGAAGCTTTCTTT
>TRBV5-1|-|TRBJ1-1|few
CASSLGWNVWNTEAFF
TGCGCCAGCAGTCTTGGATGGAATGTTTGGAACACTGAAGCTTTCTTT
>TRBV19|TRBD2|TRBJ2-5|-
CASGSELAGDETQYF
TGTGCCAGTGGGTCCGAACTAGCGGGAGACGAGACCCAGTACTTC
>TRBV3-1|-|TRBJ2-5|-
CASSQEVFQETQYF
TGTGCCAGCAGCCAAGAGGTCTTTCAAGAGACCCAGTACTTC
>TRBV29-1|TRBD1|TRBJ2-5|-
CSVGGQGQETQYF
TGCAGCGTTGGCGGACAGGGACAAGAGACCCAGTACTTC
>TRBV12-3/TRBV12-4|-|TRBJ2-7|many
CASSLGSDYEQYF
TGTGCCAGCAGTTTGGGTAGCGACTACGAGCAGTACTTC
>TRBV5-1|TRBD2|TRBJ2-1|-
CASSLEEGGPYSGSRINEQFF
TGCGCCAGCAGCTTGGAGGAGGGGGGCCCTTATAGCGGGAGCAGAATCAATGAGCAGTTCTTC
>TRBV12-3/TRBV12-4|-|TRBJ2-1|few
CASSLAAAHNEQFF
TGTGCCAGCAGTTTAGCAGCGGCCCACAATGAGCAGTTCTTC
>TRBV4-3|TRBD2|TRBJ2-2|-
CASSQDLGRVYTGELFF
TGCGCCAGCAGCCAAGATCTCGGGAGGGTCTACACCGGGGAGCTGTTTTTT
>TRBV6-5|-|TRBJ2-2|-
CASSWISKAAGELFF
TGTGCCAGCAGTTGGATTTCTAAGGCCGCCGGGGAGCTGTTTTTT
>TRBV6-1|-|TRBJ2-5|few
CASSEALETQYF
TGTGCCAGCAGTGAAGCGTTGGAGACCCAGTACTTC
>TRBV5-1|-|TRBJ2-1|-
CASSLGDVSRSYNEQFF
TGCGCCAGCAGCTTGGGGGACGTTTCCCGCTCCTACAATGAGCAGTTCTTC
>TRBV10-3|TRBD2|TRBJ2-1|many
CAIRTSGLREQFF
TGTGCCATCCGGACTAGCGGTCTGAGGGAGCAGTTCTTC
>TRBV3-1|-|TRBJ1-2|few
CASSHRKGDGYTF
TGTGCCAGCAGCCATCGTAAAGGTGATGGCTACACCTTC
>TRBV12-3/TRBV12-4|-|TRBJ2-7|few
CASSLNRVPYEQYF
TGTGCCAGCAGTTTAAACAGGGTGCCCTACGAGCAGTACTTC
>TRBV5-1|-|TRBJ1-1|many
CASSPQEGNTEAFF
TGCGCCAGCAGCCCGCAGGAGGGGAACACTGAAGCTTTCTTT
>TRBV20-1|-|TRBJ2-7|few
CSAKGIIYEQYF
TGCAGTGCTAAGGGGATCATCTACGAGCAGTACTTC
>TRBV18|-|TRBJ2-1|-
CASSPLFRSAGAYNEQFF
TGTGCCAGCTCACCGCTTTTCCGATCAGCCGGGGCCTACAATGAGCAGTTCTTC
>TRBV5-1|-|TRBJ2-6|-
CASSLATTSGANVLTF
TGCGCCAGCAGCTTGGCGACTACCTCTGGGGCCAACGTCCTGACTTTC